Detailed here is one TCR beta chain. The CDR3 spans 14 residues. Trimming left V 2 bases short and J 8 bases short, with 16 bases between. Germline values: CDR1 SGHDT, CDR2 YYEEEE. This sample is part of a study of T cell responses to AZD1222 COVID-19 vaccine. Sequenced by immunoSEQ multiplex PCR; TCRdb stores in-frame clones only, minus some. The sample holds about 24,000 clones; 85% to 90% are singletons and the top ten take 7.5% to 8%. The chain carries TRBV5-6 and TRBJ1-2; no reliable D call. Sequences were derived from peripheral blood, sampled 28 days after the second AZD1222 dose. This sequence originates from an adult who received the AZD1222 COVID-19 vaccine. Written as DNA, the CDR3 is TGTGCCAGCAGCTTCCCTGTTAGTCGAGGAGGCTACACCTTC. It is translated as CASSFPVSRGGYTF.